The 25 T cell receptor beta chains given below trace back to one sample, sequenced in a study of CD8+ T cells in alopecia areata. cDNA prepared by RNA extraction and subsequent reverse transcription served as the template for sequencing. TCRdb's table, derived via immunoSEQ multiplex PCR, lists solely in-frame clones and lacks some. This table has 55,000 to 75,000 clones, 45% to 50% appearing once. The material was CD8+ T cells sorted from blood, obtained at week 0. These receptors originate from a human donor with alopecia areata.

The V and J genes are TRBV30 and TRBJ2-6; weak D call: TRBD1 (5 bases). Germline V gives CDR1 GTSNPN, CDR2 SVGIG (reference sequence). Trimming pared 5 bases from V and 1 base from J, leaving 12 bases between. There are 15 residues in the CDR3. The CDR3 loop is CAWGKGLSGANVLTF. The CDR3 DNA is TGTGCCTGGGGGAAGGGGCTATCTGGGGCCAACGTCCTGACTTTC.

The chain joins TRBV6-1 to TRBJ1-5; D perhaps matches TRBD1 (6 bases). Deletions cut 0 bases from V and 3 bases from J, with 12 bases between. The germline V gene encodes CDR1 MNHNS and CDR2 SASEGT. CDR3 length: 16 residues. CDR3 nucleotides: TGTGCCAGCAGTGAAGCCGACAGGTGGTCCAATCAGCCCCAGCATTTT. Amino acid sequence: CASSEADRWSNQPQHF.

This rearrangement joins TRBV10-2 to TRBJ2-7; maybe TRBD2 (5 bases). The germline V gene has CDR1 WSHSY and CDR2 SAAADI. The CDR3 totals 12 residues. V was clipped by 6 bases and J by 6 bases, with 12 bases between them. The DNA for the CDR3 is TGCGCCAGCAGCCTTCCCGGGATCGAGCAGTACTTC. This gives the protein CASSLPGIEQYF.

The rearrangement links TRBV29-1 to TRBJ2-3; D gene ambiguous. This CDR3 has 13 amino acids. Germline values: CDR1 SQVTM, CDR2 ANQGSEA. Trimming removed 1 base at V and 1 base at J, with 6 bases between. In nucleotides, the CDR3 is TGCAGCGTTGAAGGTGGGGGCACAGATACGCAGTATTTT. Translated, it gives CSVEGGGTDTQYF.

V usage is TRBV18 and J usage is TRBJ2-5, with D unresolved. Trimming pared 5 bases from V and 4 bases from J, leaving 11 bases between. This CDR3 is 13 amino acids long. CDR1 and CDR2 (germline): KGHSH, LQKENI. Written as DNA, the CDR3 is TGTGCCAGCTCATACGGTGGTGGAGAGACCCAGTACTTC. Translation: CASSYGGGETQYF.

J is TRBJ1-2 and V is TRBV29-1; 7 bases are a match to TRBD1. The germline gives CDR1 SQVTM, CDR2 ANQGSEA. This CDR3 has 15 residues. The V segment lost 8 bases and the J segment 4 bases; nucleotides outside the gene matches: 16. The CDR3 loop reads CSSKEEGALGYGYTF. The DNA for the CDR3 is TGCAGCTCTAAGGAGGAGGGGGCCCTAGGCTATGGCTACACCTTC.

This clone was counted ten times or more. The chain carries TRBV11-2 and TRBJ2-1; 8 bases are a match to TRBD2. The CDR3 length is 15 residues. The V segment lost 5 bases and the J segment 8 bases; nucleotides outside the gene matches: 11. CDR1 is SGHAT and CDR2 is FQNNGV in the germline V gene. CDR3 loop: CASSPTLLAGDEQFF. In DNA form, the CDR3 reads TGTGCCAGCAGCCCGACGCTCCTAGCGGGCGATGAGCAGTTCTTC.

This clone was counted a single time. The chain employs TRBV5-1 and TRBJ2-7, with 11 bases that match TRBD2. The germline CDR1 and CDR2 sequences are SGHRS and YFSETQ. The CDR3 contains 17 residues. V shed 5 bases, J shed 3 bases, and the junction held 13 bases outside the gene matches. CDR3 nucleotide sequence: TGCGCCAGCAGTACCGGGACTAGCGGAGAACTTTTCTACGAGCAGTACTTC. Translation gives CASSTGTSGELFYEQYF.

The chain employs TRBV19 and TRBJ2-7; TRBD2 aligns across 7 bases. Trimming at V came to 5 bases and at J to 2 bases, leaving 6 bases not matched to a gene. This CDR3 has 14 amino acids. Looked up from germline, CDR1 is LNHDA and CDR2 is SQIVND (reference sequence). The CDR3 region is CASSADGRAYEQYF. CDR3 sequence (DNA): TGTGCCAGTAGTGCCGATGGGAGGGCCTACGAGCAGTACTTC.

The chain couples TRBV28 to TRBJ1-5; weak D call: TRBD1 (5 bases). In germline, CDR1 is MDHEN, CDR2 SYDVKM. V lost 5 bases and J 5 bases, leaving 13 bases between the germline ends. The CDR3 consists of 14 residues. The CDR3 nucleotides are TGTGCCAGCAGTCCCAGGCAGGGACATCAGCCCCAGCATTTT. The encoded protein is CASSPRQGHQPQHF.

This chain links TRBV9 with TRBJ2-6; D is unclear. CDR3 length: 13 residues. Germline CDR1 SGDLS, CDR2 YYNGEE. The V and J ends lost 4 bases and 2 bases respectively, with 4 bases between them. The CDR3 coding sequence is TGTGCCAGCAGCACTACTGGGGCCAACGTCCTGACTTTC. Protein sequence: CASSTTGANVLTF.

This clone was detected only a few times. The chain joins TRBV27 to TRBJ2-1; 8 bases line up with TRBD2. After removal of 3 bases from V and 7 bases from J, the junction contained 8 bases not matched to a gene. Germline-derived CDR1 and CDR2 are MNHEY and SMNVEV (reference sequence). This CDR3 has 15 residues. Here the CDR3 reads CASSLKAGGGNEQFF. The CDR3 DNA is TGTGCCAGCAGTTTGAAGGCGGGAGGAGGGAATGAGCAGTTCTTC.

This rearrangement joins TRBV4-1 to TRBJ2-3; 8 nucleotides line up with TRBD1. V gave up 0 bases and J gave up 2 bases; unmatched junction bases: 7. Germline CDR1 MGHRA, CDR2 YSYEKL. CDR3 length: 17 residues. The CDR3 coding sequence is TGCGCCAGCAGCCAAGATTATAGGACAGGGTCCACAGATACGCAGTATTTT. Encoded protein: CASSQDYRTGSTDTQYF.

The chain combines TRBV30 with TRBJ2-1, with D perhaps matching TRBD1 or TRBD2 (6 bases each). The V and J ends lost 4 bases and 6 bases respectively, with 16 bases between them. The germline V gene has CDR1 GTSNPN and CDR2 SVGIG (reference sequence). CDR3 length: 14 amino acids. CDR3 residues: CAWTLGGPFNEQFF. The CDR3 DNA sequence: TGTGCCTGGACCCTAGGGGGGCCTTTCAATGAGCAGTTCTTC. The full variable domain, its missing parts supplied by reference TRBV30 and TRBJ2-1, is SQTIHQWPATLVQPVGSPLSLECTVEGTSNPNLYWYRQAAGRGLQLLFYSVGIGQISSEVPQNLSASRPQDRQFILSSKKLLLSDSGFYLCAWTLGGPFNEQFFGPGTRLTVL.

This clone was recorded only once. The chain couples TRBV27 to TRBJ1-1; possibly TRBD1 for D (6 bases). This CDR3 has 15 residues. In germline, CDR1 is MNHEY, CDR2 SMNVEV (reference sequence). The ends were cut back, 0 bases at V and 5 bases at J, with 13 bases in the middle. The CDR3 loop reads CASSLSGYRETEAFF. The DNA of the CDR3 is TGTGCCAGCAGTTTATCAGGGTACAGGGAAACTGAAGCTTTCTTT.

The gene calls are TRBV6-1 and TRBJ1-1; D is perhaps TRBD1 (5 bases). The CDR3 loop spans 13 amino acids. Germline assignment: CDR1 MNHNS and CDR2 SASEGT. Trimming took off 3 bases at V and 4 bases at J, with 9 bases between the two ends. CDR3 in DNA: TGTGCCAGCAGTGATCAGGGAAGCACTGAAGCTTTCTTT. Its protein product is CASSDQGSTEAFF.

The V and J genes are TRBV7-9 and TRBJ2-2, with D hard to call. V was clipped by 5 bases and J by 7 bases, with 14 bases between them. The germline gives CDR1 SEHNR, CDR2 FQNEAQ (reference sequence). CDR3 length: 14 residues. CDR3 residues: CASSPTIVNGELFF. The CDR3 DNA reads TGTGCCAGCAGCCCCACAATAGTAAACGGGGAGCTGTTTTTT.

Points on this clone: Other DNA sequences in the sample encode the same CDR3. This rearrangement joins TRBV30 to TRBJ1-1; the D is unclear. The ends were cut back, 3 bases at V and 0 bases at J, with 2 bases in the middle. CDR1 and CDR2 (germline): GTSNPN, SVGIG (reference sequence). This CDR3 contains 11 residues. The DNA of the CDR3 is TGTGCCTGGAGAATGAACACTGAAGCTTTCTTT. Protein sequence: CAWRMNTEAFF.

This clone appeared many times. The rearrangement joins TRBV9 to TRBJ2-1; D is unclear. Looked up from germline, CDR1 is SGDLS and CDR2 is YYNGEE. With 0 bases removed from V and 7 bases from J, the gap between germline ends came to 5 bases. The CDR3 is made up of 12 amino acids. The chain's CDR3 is CASSVDQNEQFF. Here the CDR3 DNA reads TGTGCCAGCAGCGTAGATCAGAATGAGCAGTTCTTC.

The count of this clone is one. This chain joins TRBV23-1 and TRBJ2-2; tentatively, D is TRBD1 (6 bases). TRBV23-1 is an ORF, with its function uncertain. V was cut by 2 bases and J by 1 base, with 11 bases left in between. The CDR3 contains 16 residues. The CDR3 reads CASSQPTTGNTGELFF. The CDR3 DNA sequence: TGCGCCAGCAGTCAACCCACGACAGGGAACACCGGGGAGCTGTTTTTT.

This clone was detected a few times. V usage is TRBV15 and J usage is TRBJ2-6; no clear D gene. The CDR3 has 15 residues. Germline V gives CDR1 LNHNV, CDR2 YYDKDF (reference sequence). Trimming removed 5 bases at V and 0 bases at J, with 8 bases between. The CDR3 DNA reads TGTGCCACCAGCTACGGAATCTCTGGGGCCAACGTCCTGACTTTC. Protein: CATSYGISGANVLTF.

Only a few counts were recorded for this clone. The CDR3 is CSVVGRWPGELFF. DNA of the CDR3: TGCAGCGTTGTTGGTCGGTGGCCCGGGGAGCTGTTTTTT. The V call is TRBV29-1, the J call TRBJ2-2; no clear D gene. This CDR3 has 13 amino acids. The V end was cut by 4 bases, the J end by 6 bases, with 12 bases between. Germline V gene data show CDR1 as SQVTM and CDR2 as ANQGSEA.

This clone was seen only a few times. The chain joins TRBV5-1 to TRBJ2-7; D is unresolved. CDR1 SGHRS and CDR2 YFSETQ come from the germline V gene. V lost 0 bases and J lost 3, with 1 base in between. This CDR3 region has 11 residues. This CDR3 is CASSLGYEQYF. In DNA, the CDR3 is TGCGCCAGCAGCTTGGGCTACGAGCAGTACTTC.

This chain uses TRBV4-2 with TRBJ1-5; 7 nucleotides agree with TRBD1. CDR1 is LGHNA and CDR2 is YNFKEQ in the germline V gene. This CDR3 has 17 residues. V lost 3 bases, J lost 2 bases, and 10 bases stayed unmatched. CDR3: CASSQTSTGQGNQPQHF. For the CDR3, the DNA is TGTGCCAGCAGCCAGACCTCGACAGGGCAGGGCAATCAGCCCCAGCATTTT.

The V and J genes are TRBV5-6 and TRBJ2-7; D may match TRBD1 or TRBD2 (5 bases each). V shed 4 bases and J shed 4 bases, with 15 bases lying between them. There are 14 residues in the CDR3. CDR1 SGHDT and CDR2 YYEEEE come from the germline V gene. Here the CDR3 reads CASSLEVRDYEQYF. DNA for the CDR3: TGTGCCAGCAGCCTGGAGGTCAGGGATTACGAGCAGTACTTC.